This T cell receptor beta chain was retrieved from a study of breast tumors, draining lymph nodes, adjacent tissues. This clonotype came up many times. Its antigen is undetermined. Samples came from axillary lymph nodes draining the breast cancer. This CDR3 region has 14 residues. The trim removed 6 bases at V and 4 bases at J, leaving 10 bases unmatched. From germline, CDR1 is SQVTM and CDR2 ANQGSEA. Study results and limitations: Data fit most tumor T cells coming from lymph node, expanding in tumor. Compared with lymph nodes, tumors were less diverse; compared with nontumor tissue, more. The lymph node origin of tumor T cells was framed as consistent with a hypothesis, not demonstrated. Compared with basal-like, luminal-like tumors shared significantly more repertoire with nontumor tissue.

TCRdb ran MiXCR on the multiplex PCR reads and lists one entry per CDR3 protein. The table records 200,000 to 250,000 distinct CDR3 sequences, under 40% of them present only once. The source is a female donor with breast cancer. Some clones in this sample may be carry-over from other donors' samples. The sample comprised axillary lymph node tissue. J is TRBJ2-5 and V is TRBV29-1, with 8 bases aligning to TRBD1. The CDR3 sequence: CSVRQGTGGETQYF. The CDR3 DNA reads TGCAGCGTGCGACAGGGGACGGGCGGAGAGACCCAGTACTTC.